This is a list of T cell receptor beta chains from one sample in a study of technical replicates of blood from several donors. TCRdb's copy holds only in-frame clones and misses some; the assay was immunoSEQ multiplex PCR. The table lists nearly 80,000 clones, about 96% of them singletons. The specimen sequenced was T cells isolated from PBMCs. The receptors here all came from a human donor in good health. Both conserved end residues are part of each CDR3. Each record gives: J gene, V gene, CDR3 length, CDR3 protein.

j_gene: TRBJ1-1; v_gene: TRBV5-5; len: 15; CDR3aa: CASSRLWDRGDEAFF
j_gene: TRBJ2-7; v_gene: TRBV6-5; len: 12; CDR3aa: CASRGDKYEQYF
j_gene: TRBJ2-3; v_gene: TRBV30; len: 13; CDR3aa: CAWTPGVPDTQYF
j_gene: TRBJ1-3; v_gene: TRBV5-4; len: 17; CDR3aa: CASSSGGTAYSGNTIYF
j_gene: TRBJ2-7; v_gene: TRBV2; len: 15; CDR3aa: CASSQTSGRAYEQYF
j_gene: TRBJ1-4; v_gene: TRBV18; len: 15; CDR3aa: CASSDRVATNEKLFF
j_gene: TRBJ1-1; v_gene: TRBV11-3; len: 14; CDR3aa: CASSLGKANTEAFF
j_gene: TRBJ1-2; v_gene: TRBV30; len: 13; CDR3aa: CAWARGRSYGYTF
j_gene: TRBJ1-1; v_gene: TRBV5-1; len: 13; CDR3aa: CASDFGGGTEAFF
j_gene: TRBJ2-2; v_gene: TRBV2; len: 15; CDR3aa: CASSERQPNTGELFF
j_gene: TRBJ2-3; v_gene: TRBV10-3; len: 14; CDR3aa: CAISEQGRADTQYF
j_gene: TRBJ1-1; v_gene: TRBV7-8; len: 13; CDR3aa: CASGRQGVTEAFF
j_gene: TRBJ2-2; v_gene: TRBV9; len: 17; CDR3aa: CASSAGGGRPNTGELFF
j_gene: TRBJ1-5; v_gene: TRBV6-1; len: 15; CDR3aa: CASSDGLQVGQPQHF
j_gene: TRBJ2-7; v_gene: TRBV5-5; len: 14; CDR3aa: CASSFMRLAYEQYF
j_gene: TRBJ2-7; v_gene: TRBV6-5; len: 12; CDR3aa: CASSYGGVEQYF
j_gene: TRBJ2-1; v_gene: TRBV7-3; len: 16; CDR3aa: CASSLLAVTDYNEQFF
j_gene: TRBJ2-7; v_gene: TRBV4-3; len: 13; CDR3aa: CASSQGTPYEQYF
j_gene: TRBJ2-2; v_gene: TRBV15; len: 17; CDR3aa: CATSSLGQASNTGELFF
j_gene: TRBJ2-7; v_gene: TRBV18; len: 17; CDR3aa: CASSGGQGRRESYEQYF
j_gene: TRBJ2-7; v_gene: TRBV27; len: 14; CDR3aa: CASSLAGPFREQYF
j_gene: TRBJ2-5; v_gene: TRBV30; len: 16; CDR3aa: CAWSLGGGRMMETQYF